Each of the 5 T cell receptor beta chains below was sequenced from the same sample in a study of monozygotic twins with inflammatory bowel disease. TCRdb derives one entry per CDR3 protein from the 5' RACE reads, leaving out DNA. The sample has tens of thousands of distinct CDR3 sequences. Sequencing was done on a sample of blood. The receptors were gathered from a human donor with ulcerative colitis or Crohn's disease, or a healthy co-twin of an affected twin (not recorded which).

The V gene is TRBV5-1, the J gene TRBJ2-3; as DNA is missing, the TRBD1 call by TCRdb cannot be tested. CDR1 is SGHRS and CDR2 is YFSETQ in the germline V gene. CDR3 size: 14 residues. The CDR3 here is CASSAGRGTDTQYF.

The V call is TRBV20-1, the J call TRBJ1-1. This CDR3 has 15 residues. Germline V gene data show CDR1 as DFQATT and CDR2 as SNEGSKA (reference sequence). CDR3 loop: CSARRTGRLNTEDFF.

The chain couples TRBV11-2 to TRBJ2-5. The CDR3 totals 12 residues. The germline CDR1 and CDR2 sequences are SGHAT and FQNNGV. CDR3 sequence reads: CASSTYGGTQYF.

The rearrangement uses TRBV9 and TRBJ2-3; TCRdb calls TRBD2, which cannot be checked without DNA. The CDR3 has 14 amino acids. Germline V gene sequence: CDR1 SGDLS, CDR2 YYNGEE. The CDR3 protein is CASRARGGSDTQYF.

The chain carries TRBV19 and TRBJ1-1. Germline CDR1 is LNHDA and CDR2 is SQIVND (reference sequence). The CDR3 is 15 residues long. The CDR3 sequence: CASSPYSVRGTEAFF.